This TCR beta chain stems from a study of cytomegalovirus exposure and HLA in healthy donors. Looking at the study overall: Assignment to the Caucasian-associated ancestry cluster applied to approximately 80% of the approximately 360 genotyped donors. Overall study results and limits: TCR beta sequences numbering around 15,000 were associated with HLA alleles at 0.05 false discovery rate in a later analysis. Versus the approximately 720-donor mean, an Asian-associated ancestry cluster reportedly showed fewer N-insertions in a later analysis. The sole available immune exposure information was CMV serostatus.

CDR1 and CDR2 (germline): SGHAT, FQNNGV. Trimming took 5 bases from V and 5 from J, leaving 16 bases between them. There are 15 residues in the CDR3. Primers: 60 Vbeta forward and 13 Jbeta reverse. TCRdb's table, derived via immunoSEQ multiplex PCR, lists solely in-frame clones and lacks some. The sample includes 100,000 to 150,000 clones, 72% of them seen just once. Comment on this clone: Its antigen is as yet unknown.

The clonotype was recovered from a man between 25 and 39 years old in good health and CMV-seronegative. The sequenced material came from PBMCs. The chain recombines TRBV11-2 with TRBJ2-1; weak D call: TRBD1 (5 bases). CDR3 residues: CASSPRTPNDNEQFF. The DNA of the CDR3 is TGTGCCAGCAGCCCACGGACACCAAATGACAATGAGCAGTTCTTC.